This T cell receptor (beta chain) was captured by sequencing in a study of identical twins. CDR1 is SNHLY, CDR2 FYNNEI, per germline. The CDR3 length is 15 residues. The junction had 8 bases not matched to a gene; V was cut back by 6 bases and J by 8 bases. A few counts support this clonotype. TCRdb ran MiXCR on the 5' RACE reads and lists one entry per CDR3 protein. The profile shows about 720,000 distinct CDR3 sequences, roughly 20% of them singletons. The same sample was also used in a study of T cells expressing NK-cell markers. That source reports: The CD3+CD56-NKG2C+ fraction of a few donors was likewise dominated by these clonotypes.

The chain carries TRBV2 and TRBJ1-6; 9 bases line up with TRBD1. The sequencing input was PBMCs. The sequence derives from a woman between 18 and 29 years old in good health. The DNA of the CDR3 is TGTGCCAGCAGAGAGGGACAGGGAAGGCATTCACCCCTCCACTTT. It translates to CASREGQGRHSPLHF.